This TCR beta chain came from a study of T cell changes during pregnancy in multiple sclerosis. CDR3 length: 15 amino acids. Trimming removed 2 bases from V and 3 bases from J; junction bases left unmatched: 5. The germline CDR1 and CDR2 sequences are KGHSH and LQKENI. Sequencing used immunoSEQ multiplex PCR; TCRdb keeps in-frame clones, though not all of them. The table lists 55,000 to 80,000 clones, about nine tenths of them singletons. The material was peripheral blood, obtained after pregnancy. The receptor was isolated from a female donor in good health, enrolled as a control in a pregnancy study. The gene calls are TRBV18 and TRBJ1-1; 8 positions agree with TRBD1. The CDR3 loop reads CASSPEDRGYTEAFF. In nucleotides, the CDR3 is TGTGCCAGCTCACCAGAAGACAGGGGATACACTGAAGCTTTCTTT.